A selection of T cell receptor beta chains follows, all from one sample in a study. TCRdb itself ran the RT-PCR reads through MiXCR, one entry per CDR3 protein. This sample has about 680,000 distinct CDR3 sequences, with more than 13% found just once. Sequenced sample: memory CD4+ T cells from blood. The receptors shown here come from a female donor in good health, serving as a healthy control. CDR3s include the opening cysteine and the closing phenylalanine or tryptophan. A D gene is named only where the DNA matches it firmly. The listing skips clone size in some rows; elsewhere it reads once, few, many or a size class.

V gene	clone size	J gene	D gene	CDR3 protein	CDR3 DNA
TRBV19	NA	TRBJ1-5	NA	CASTRGIRQPQHF	TGTGCCAGTACTCGGGGGATTCGTCAGCCCCAGCATTTT
TRBV19	NA	TRBJ2-1	NA	CASSSRVTEGNEQFF	TGTGCCAGTAGTTCTCGTGTTACTGAGGGGAATGAGCAGTTCTTC
TRBV4-1	few	TRBJ1-4	TRBD1	CASSHRDRGREKLFF	TGCGCCAGCAGCCACCGGGACAGGGGGCGTGAAAAACTGTTTTTT
TRBV6-5	NA	TRBJ1-4	NA	CASSYRTDNEKLFF	TGTGCCAGCAGTTATCGTACAGACAATGAAAAACTGTTTTTT
TRBV5-1	few	TRBJ1-2	NA	CASRGSTGGYTF	TGCGCCAGCAGGGGCAGTACGGGTGGCTACACCTTC
TRBV20-1	many	TRBJ1-2	NA	CSAYGFEGAGIEGYTF	TGCAGTGCTTACGGTTTCGAAGGCGCGGGGATTGAGGGCTACACCTTC
TRBV4-3	many	TRBJ2-3	TRBD2	CASSPAGLTDTQYF	TGCGCCAGCAGCCCAGCGGGACTGACAGATACGCAGTATTTT
TRBV12-3/TRBV12-4	NA	TRBJ1-2	TRBD1	CASNPTGAGGGYTF	TGTGCCAGCAACCCGACAGGGGCTGGCGGTGGCTACACCTTC
TRBV5-4	once	TRBJ2-5	TRBD2	CASSLEPGGGYQETQYF	TGTGCCAGCAGCTTGGAGCCGGGCGGGGGATACCAAGAGACCCAGTACTTC
TRBV11-2	few	TRBJ2-2	NA	CASSLGHLIGELFF	TGTGCCAGCAGCTTGGGGCACTTAATCGGGGAGCTGTTTTTT
TRBV7-2	NA	TRBJ2-4	TRBD2	CASSSAGTSGIQAKNIQYF	TGTGCCAGCAGCTCAGCCGGGACTAGCGGGATTCAAGCCAAAAACATTCAGTACTTC
TRBV7-3	many	TRBJ1-2	NA	CASSQTPAGAPSSTF	TGTGCCAGCAGCCAAACACCAGCAGGGGCTCCCTCCTCCACCTTC
TRBV27	NA	TRBJ2-1	TRBD2	CASRGTSGIGEQFF	TGTGCCAGCAGAGGGACTAGCGGGATAGGTGAGCAGTTCTTC
TRBV7-6	few	TRBJ1-5	NA	CASSLGAGPNQPQHF	TGTGCCAGCAGCTTAGGGGCTGGGCCCAATCAGCCCCAGCATTTT
TRBV20-1	few	TRBJ2-3	NA	CSARSPRDDTDTQYF	TGCAGTGCTAGGAGTCCTAGAGACGACACAGATACGCAGTATTTT
TRBV5-1	few	TRBJ2-1	TRBD2	CASSLLLAESYNEQFF	TGCGCCAGCAGCTTATTACTAGCGGAGAGTTACAATGAGCAGTTCTTC
TRBV6-5	few	TRBJ2-7	NA	CASSYSSSSPYEQYF	TGTGCCAGCAGTTACAGCTCTAGCAGCCCCTACGAGCAGTACTTC
TRBV7-6	few	TRBJ2-7	NA	CASSSGTPLSYEQYF	TGTGCCAGCAGCTCCGGGACACCACTCTCCTACGAGCAGTACTTC
TRBV18	many	TRBJ1-2	TRBD1	CASSESQGQSYGYTF	TGTGCCAGCTCGGAATCGCAGGGACAGAGCTATGGCTACACCTTC
TRBV10-3	many	TRBJ2-3	TRBD2	CAIRRTSGRTDADTQYF	TGTGCCATCAGGCGGACTAGCGGGCGAACGGACGCGGATACGCAGTATTTT
TRBV5-1	few	TRBJ2-2	NA	CASSLTTTWGTGELFF	TGCGCCAGCAGCTTGACGACAACCTGGGGAACCGGGGAGCTGTTTTTT
TRBV9	many	TRBJ2-6	NA	CASSDRRFGSGANVLTF	TGTGCCAGCAGTGACAGGAGGTTCGGCTCTGGGGCCAACGTCCTGACTTTC
TRBV4-3	NA	TRBJ2-2	NA	CASSQGRANTGELFF	TGCGCCAGCAGCCAAGGCAGGGCCAACACCGGGGAGCTGTTTTTT
TRBV20-1	NA	TRBJ1-2	NA	CSASRGPLYGYTF	TGCAGTGCGTCCCGGGGGCCCCTCTATGGCTACACCTTC
TRBV5-8	few	TRBJ1-1	NA	CASRKNRDTEAFF	TGTGCCAGCAGGAAGAACAGAGACACTGAAGCTTTCTTT
TRBV7-2	NA	TRBJ2-5	TRBD2	CASSPGGGRPETQYF	TGTGCCAGCAGCCCGGGCGGGGGGCGCCCAGAGACCCAGTACTTC
TRBV6-2/TRBV6-3	many	TRBJ2-3	NA	CASSSLDPRVGDTQYF	TGTGCCAGCAGTTCCTTAGACCCGCGCGTGGGAGATACGCAGTATTTT
TRBV6-5	many	TRBJ2-5	NA	CASCGGRETQYF	TGTGCCAGCTGTGGGGGGAGGGAGACCCAGTACTTC
TRBV11-2	few	TRBJ1-2	NA	CASSSRGVWYGYTF	TGTGCCAGCAGCTCAAGAGGGGTGTGGTATGGCTACACCTTC
TRBV12-3/TRBV12-4	many	TRBJ1-2	TRBD1	CATLETGGALNGYTF	TGTGCCACCCTAGAGACAGGGGGCGCATTAAATGGCTACACCTTC
TRBV3-1	many	TRBJ2-4	NA	CASSPESAKNIQYF	TGTGCCAGCAGCCCAGAGTCGGCCAAAAACATTCAGTACTTC
TRBV5-1	few	TRBJ2-7	NA	CASSLGQGGAEQYF	TGCGCCAGCAGCTTGGGGCAGGGAGGTGCCGAGCAGTACTTC
TRBV7-3	NA	TRBJ2-2	NA	CASSLKERYLGTPGSCFF	NA
TRBV7-6	many	TRBJ2-2	TRBD1	CASSRSTGLGGELFF	TGTGCCAGCAGCCGATCGACAGGGTTGGGCGGGGAGCTGTTTTTT
TRBV19	few	TRBJ2-1	NA	CASSIIRGEQFF	TGTGCCAGTAGTATCATCCGGGGAGAGCAGTTCTTC
TRBV18	NA	TRBJ2-7	TRBD1	CASSVTGQDYEQYF	TGTGCCAGCTCAGTGACAGGGCAAGACTACGAGCAGTACTTC
TRBV7-2	many	TRBJ2-5	TRBD1	CASSPQRGGPQETQYF	TGTGCCAGCAGCCCGCAAAGAGGGGGCCCCCAAGAGACCCAGTACTTC
TRBV24-1	NA	TRBJ2-3	TRBD1	CATSDFDRGSVTQYF	TGTGCCACCAGTGATTTTGACAGGGGATCAGTCACGCAGTATTTT
TRBV12-3/TRBV12-4	NA	TRBJ2-5	TRBD1	CASSKGQQETQYF	TGTGCCAGCAGCAAGGGACAGCAAGAGACCCAGTACTTC
TRBV5-1	NA	TRBJ1-1	TRBD1	CASIPGQGGGNTEAFF	TGCGCCAGCATCCCCGGACAGGGCGGGGGGAACACTGAAGCTTTCTTT
TRBV6-1	NA	TRBJ2-5	NA	CASSGQATTVKTQYF	TGTGCCAGCAGTGGACAGGCCACTACTGTGAAGACCCAGTACTTC
TRBV10-3	few	TRBJ2-1	NA	CAISDRGGEQFF	TGTGCCATCAGCGACAGAGGGGGAGAGCAGTTCTTC
TRBV18	few	TRBJ2-3	NA	CASSLRVQFTDTQYF	TGTGCCAGCTCACTGCGGGTGCAATTCACAGATACGCAGTATTTT
TRBV9	NA	TRBJ1-4	NA	CASSAQGAGYEKLFF	TGTGCCAGCAGCGCGCAGGGCGCGGGGTATGAAAAACTGTTTTTT
TRBV29-1	many	TRBJ1-4	NA	CSVDLATNEKLFF	TGCAGCGTTGATCTTGCAACTAATGAAAAACTGTTTTTT
TRBV7-9	NA	TRBJ1-1	TRBD1	CASSGDSEAFF	TGTGCCAGCAGCGGGGACAGTGAAGCTTTCTTT
TRBV10-3	NA	TRBJ2-4	NA	CAISESVGGRNIQYF	TGTGCCATCAGTGAGTCGGTGGGCGGCAGAAACATTCAGTACTTC
TRBV6-2/TRBV6-3	NA	TRBJ2-1	NA	CASGWKNNEQFF	TGTGCCAGCGGCTGGAAGAACAATGAGCAGTTCTTC
TRBV10-3	many	TRBJ2-3	TRBD1	CAISPRPTGAHTDTQYF	TGTGCCATCAGTCCCCGTCCGACAGGGGCCCACACAGATACGCAGTATTTT
TRBV7-2	many	TRBJ2-7	NA	CASSFRTLSEQYF	TGTGCCAGCAGCTTTCGGACTTTAAGCGAGCAGTACTTC
TRBV10-3	many	TRBJ2-2	NA	CAIRGDRISNTGELFF	TGTGCCATCAGGGGGGATAGGATCTCGAACACCGGGGAGCTGTTTTTT
TRBV6-5	NA	TRBJ1-2	NA	CASSQNGLLKGYTF	TGTGCCAGCAGTCAGAACGGCCTACTGAAGGGCTACACCTTC
TRBV10-3	many	TRBJ2-1	NA	CAISEGGGIAEQFF	TGTGCCATCAGTGAAGGCGGGGGCATCGCGGAGCAGTTCTTC
TRBV5-6	many	TRBJ2-3	TRBD2	CASSLGRTSGSTDTQYF	TGTGCCAGCAGCTTGGGCCGCACTAGCGGGAGCACAGATACGCAGTATTTT
TRBV12-3/TRBV12-4	many	TRBJ2-2	NA	CASSPGGGTGELFF	TGTGCCAGCAGTCCGGGGGGCGGCACCGGGGAGCTGTTTTTT
TRBV5-1	many	TRBJ2-7	TRBD1	CASRETGSTYEQYF	TGCGCCAGCAGGGAGACAGGGTCCACCTACGAGCAGTACTTC
TRBV12-3/TRBV12-4	NA	TRBJ1-4	NA	CASCGRPNEKLFF	TGTGCCAGCTGCGGGAGGCCTAATGAAAAACTGTTTTTT
TRBV30	NA	TRBJ1-5	NA	CAWSVGRGNQPQHF	TGTGCCTGGAGTGTAGGGAGGGGTAATCAGCCCCAGCATTTT